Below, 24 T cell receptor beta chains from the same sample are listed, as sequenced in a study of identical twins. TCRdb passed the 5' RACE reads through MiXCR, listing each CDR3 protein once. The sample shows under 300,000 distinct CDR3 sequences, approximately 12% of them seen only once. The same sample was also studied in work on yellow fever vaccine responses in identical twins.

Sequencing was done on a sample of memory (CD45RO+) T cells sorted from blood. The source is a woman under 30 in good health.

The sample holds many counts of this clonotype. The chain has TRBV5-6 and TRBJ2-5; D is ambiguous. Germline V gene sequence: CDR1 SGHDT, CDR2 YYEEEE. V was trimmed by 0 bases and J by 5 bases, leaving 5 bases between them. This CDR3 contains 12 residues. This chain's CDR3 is CASSLGVETQYF. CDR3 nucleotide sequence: TGTGCCAGCAGCTTGGGAGTTGAGACCCAGTACTTC.

The CDR3: CAINAGRGSNEQFF. The CDR3 DNA is TGTGCCATCAATGCGGGTCGGGGGAGCAATGAGCAGTTCTTC. The chain recombines TRBV10-3 with TRBJ2-1; the D gene is possibly TRBD2 (6 bases). The V and J ends lost 7 bases and 6 bases respectively, with 16 bases between them. Germline-derived CDR1 and CDR2 are ENHRY and SYGVKD. The CDR3 runs 14 residues.

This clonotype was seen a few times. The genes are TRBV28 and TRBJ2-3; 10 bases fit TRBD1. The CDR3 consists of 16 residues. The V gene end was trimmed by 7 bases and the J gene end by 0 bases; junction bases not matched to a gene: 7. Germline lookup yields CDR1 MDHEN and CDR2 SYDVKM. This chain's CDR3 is CASTRQGATSTDTQYF. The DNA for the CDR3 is TGTGCCAGCACTCGACAGGGGGCCACTAGCACAGATACGCAGTATTTT.

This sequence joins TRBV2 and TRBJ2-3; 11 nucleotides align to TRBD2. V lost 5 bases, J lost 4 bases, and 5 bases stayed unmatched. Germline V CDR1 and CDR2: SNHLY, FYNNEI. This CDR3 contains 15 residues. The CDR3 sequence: CASSYSGGAADTQYF. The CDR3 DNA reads TGTGCCAGCAGTTATAGCGGGGGGGCGGCAGATACGCAGTATTTT.

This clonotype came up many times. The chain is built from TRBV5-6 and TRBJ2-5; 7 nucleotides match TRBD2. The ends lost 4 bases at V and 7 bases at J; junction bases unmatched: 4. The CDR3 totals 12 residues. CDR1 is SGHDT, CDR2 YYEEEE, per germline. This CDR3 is CASSPTGGTQYF. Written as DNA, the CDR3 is TGTGCCAGCAGCCCCACGGGAGGGACCCAGTACTTC.

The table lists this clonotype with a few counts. The CDR3 loop reads CASSSGSGSYEQYF. Written as DNA, the CDR3 is TGTGCCAGCAGCTCCGGGAGTGGGTCCTACGAGCAGTACTTC. The chain recombines TRBV3-1 with TRBJ2-7, with a possible D match to TRBD2 (6 bases). Trimming pared 5 bases from V and 1 base from J, leaving 12 bases between. The V gene's germline CDR1 is LGHDT and CDR2 YNNKEL (reference sequence). CDR3 length: 14 residues.

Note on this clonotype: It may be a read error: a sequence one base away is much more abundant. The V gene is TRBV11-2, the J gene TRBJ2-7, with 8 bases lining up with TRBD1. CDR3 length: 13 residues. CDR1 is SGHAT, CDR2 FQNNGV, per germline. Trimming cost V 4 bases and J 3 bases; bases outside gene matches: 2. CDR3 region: CASSSDRVYEQYF. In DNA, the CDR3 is TGTGCCAGCAGCTCGGACAGGGTCTACGAGCAGTACTTC.

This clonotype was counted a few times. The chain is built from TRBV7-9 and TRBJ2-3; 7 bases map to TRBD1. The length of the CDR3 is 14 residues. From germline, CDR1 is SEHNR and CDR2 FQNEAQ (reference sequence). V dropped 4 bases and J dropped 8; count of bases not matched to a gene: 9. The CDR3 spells CASSSTGTVLTQYF. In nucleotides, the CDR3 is TGTGCCAGCAGCTCCACCGGGACAGTTCTTACGCAGTATTTT.

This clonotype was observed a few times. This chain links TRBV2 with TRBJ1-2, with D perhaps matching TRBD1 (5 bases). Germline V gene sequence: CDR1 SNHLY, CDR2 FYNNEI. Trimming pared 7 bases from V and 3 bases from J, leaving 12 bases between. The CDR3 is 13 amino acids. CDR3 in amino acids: CASTPGADYGYTF. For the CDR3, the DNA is TGTGCCAGCACTCCCGGGGCGGACTATGGCTACACCTTC.

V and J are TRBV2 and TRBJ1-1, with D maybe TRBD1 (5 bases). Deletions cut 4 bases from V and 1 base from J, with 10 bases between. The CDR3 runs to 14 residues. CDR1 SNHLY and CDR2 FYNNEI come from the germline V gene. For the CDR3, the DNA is TGTGCCAGCAGTGTAATGGGGGGGAACACTGAAGCTTTCTTT. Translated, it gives CASSVMGGNTEAFF. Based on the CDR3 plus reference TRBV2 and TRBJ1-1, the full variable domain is EPEVTQTPSHQVTQMGQEVILRCVPISNHLYFYWYRQILGQKVEFLVSFYNNEISEKSEIFDDQFSVERPDGSNFTLKIRSTKLEDSAMYFCASSVMGGNTEAFFGQGTRLTVV.

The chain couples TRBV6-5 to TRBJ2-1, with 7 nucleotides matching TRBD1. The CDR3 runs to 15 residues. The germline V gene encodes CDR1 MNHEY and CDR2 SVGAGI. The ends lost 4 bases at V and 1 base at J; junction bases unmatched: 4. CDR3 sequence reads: CASSSRDSSYNEQFF. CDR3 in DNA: TGTGCCAGCAGTTCCCGGGACAGTTCCTACAATGAGCAGTTCTTC.

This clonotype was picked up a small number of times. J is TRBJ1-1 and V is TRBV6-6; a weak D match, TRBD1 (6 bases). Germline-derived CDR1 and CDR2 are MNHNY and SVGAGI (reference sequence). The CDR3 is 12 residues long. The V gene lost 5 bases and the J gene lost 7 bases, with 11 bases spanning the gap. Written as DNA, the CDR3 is TGTGCCAGCAGTCAGGACAGAGATGAAGCTTTCTTT. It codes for CASSQDRDEAFF.

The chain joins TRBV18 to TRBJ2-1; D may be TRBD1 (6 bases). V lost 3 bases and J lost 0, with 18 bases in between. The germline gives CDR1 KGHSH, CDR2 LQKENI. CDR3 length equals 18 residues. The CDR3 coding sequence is TGTGCCAGCTCACCCCAGGTGGACAGATTCGGCTCCTACAATGAGCAGTTCTTC. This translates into CASSPQVDRFGSYNEQFF. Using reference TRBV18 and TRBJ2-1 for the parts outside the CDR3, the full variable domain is NAGVMQNPRHLVRRRGQEARLRCSPMKGHSHVYWYRQLPEEGLKFMVYLQKENIIDESGMPKERFSAEFPKEGPSILRIQQVVRGDSAAYFCASSPQVDRFGSYNEQFFGPGTRLTVL.

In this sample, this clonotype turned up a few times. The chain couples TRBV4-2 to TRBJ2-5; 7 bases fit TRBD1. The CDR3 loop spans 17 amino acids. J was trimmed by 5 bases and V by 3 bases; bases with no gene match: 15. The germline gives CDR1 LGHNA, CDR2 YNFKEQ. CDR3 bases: TGTGCCAGCAGCCATGGGGCCAGTGACAGGGATTGGGAGACCCAGTACTTC. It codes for CASSHGASDRDWETQYF.

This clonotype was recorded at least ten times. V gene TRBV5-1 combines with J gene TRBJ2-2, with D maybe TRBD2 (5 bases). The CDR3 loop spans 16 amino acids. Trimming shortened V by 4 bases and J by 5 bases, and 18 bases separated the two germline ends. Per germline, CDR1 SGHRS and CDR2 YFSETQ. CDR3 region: CASSDPRTSHTGELFF. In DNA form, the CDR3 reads TGCGCCAGCAGCGACCCCAGAACTAGTCATACCGGGGAGCTGTTTTTT.

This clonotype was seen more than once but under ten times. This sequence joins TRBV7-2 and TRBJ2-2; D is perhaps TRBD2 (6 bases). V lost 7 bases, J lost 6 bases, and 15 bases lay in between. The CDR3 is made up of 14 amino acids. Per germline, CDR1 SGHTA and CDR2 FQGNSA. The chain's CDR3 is CASNMEGIPGELFF. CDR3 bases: TGTGCCAGCAACATGGAGGGGATCCCCGGGGAGCTGTTTTTT.

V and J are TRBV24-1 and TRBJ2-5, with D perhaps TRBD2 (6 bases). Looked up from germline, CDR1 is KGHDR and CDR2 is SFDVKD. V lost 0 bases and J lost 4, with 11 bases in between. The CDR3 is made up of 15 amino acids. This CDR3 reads CATSDLRAGGETQYF. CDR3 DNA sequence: TGTGCCACCAGTGATTTGAGAGCGGGTGGAGAGACCCAGTACTTC.

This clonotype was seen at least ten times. The CDR3 region has the DNA TGCAGCGTGGGCAGGGACTCCACCTACGAGCAGTACTTC. Translated, it gives CSVGRDSTYEQYF. The J gene is TRBJ2-7, the V gene TRBV29-1; a weak D match, TRBD2 (6 bases). Trimming stripped 6 bases from V and 2 bases from J, with 14 bases between. This CDR3 region has 13 residues. Germline loops: CDR1 SQVTM, CDR2 ANQGSEA.

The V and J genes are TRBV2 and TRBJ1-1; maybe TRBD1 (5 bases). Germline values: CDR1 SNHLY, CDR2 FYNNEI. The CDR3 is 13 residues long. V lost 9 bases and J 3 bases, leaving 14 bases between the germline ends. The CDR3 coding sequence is TGTGCCAGGTCACAGGCGTTTGACACTGAAGCTTTCTTT. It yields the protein CARSQAFDTEAFF.

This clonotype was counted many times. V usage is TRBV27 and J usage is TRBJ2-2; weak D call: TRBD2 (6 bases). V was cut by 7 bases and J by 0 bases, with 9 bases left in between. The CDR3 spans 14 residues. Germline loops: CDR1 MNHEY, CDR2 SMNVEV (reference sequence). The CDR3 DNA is TGTGCCAGCACCCGACTAGCGAACACCGGGGAGCTGTTTTTT. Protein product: CASTRLANTGELFF.

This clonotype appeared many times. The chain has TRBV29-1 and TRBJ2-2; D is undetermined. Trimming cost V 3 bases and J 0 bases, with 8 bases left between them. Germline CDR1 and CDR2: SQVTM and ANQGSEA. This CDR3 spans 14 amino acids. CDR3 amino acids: CSVDSTANTGELFF. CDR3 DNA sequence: TGCAGCGTTGACAGCACCGCGAACACCGGGGAGCTGTTTTTT.

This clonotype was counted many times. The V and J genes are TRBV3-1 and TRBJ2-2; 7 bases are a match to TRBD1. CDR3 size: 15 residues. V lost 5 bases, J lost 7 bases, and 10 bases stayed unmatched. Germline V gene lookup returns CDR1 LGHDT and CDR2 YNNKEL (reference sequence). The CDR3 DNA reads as TGTGCCAGCAGCATAAGGGGGCGCGTTGGCGGGGAGCTGTTTTTT. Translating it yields CASSIRGRVGGELFF.

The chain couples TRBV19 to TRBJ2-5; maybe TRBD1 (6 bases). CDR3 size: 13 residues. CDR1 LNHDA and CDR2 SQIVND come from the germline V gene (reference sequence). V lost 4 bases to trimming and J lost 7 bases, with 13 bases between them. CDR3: CASSTTGGATQYF. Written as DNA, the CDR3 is TGTGCCAGTAGTACGACAGGTGGGGCGACCCAGTACTTC.

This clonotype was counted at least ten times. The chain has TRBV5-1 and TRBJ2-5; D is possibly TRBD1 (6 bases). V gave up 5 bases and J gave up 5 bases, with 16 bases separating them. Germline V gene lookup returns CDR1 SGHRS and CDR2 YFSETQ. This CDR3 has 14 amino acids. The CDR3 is CASRLRGPTETQYF. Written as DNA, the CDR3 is TGCGCCAGCAGACTCAGGGGCCCCACGGAGACCCAGTACTTC.